The present entry profiles one TCR beta chain with its context. What it binds is unknown. It was CD45RO-negative cells, positively selected for CCR7, that made up naive CD8 cells, with terminally differentiated effector memory CD45RA+ cells excluded. The donor population consisted of healthy HIV-negative adults with no recent acute infections or vaccinations. The sample originates from a study of shared clonotypes between healthy human individuals. Study information: For every donor, three CD4 naive, three CD4 memory, two CD8 naive and one CD8 memory plates were used.

The protocol was immunoSEQ multiplex PCR, while the TCRdb copy is restricted to in-frame clones and leaves out a portion. The sample contains roughly 2.1 million clones, about 93% of which appear only once. Study observations and caveats: Incomplete sequencing of sorted subsets was indicated by rarefaction despite large depth. It was the few donors that limited the genetic and exposure-history diversity represented.

This TCR derives from a man aged 18 to 30 in good health. Some clones in this sample may be carry-over from other donors' samples. Source material: naive CD8+ T cells from PBMCs.

The CDR3 sequence: CASSPGLAGLGEQYF. For the CDR3, the DNA is TGTGCCAGCAGCCCAGGACTAGCAGGCCTTGGCGAGCAGTACTTC. V gene TRBV7-8 combines with J gene TRBJ2-7; 8 bases are shared with TRBD2. The length of the CDR3 is 15 residues. V trimming: 5 bases; J trimming: 6 bases; junction bases outside the gene matches: 12. CDR1 SGHVS and CDR2 FQNEAQ come from the germline V gene.